The rows below give T cell receptor beta chains drawn from one sample of a study of T cells expressing NK-cell markers. From its re-call of the 5' RACE reads, TCRdb lists each CDR3 protein once, without DNA. The table for this sample gives roughly 430,000 distinct CDR3 sequences. Sequenced: blood T cells: a sorted CD56 or NKG2C T cell subset, CD4+ or CD8+ T cells, or bulk PBMC T cells (not recorded which). The source of these receptors is a woman between 18 and 70 years old in good health. CDR3s include the opening cysteine and the closing phenylalanine or tryptophan. The order of the fields is V gene, J gene, CDR3 protein.

v_gene: TRBV6-2/TRBV6-3
j_gene: TRBJ1-2
CDR3aa: CASSFRIYYGYTF

v_gene: TRBV21-1
j_gene: TRBJ2-4
CDR3aa: CASTDKGTLGKYF

v_gene: TRBV5-1
j_gene: TRBJ2-7
CDR3aa: CASSGQTYEQYF

v_gene: TRBV20-1
j_gene: TRBJ1-3
CDR3aa: CSAGQTGNTIYF

v_gene: TRBV5-4
j_gene: TRBJ2-3
CDR3aa: CASSLFSDTQYF

v_gene: TRBV19
j_gene: TRBJ2-1
CDR3aa: CASSGGHEQFF

v_gene: TRBV6-1
j_gene: TRBJ2-6
CDR3aa: CASSLKGQLSGANVLTF

v_gene: TRBV18
j_gene: TRBJ2-5
CDR3aa: CASSPWGDETQYF

v_gene: TRBV27
j_gene: TRBJ2-1
CDR3aa: CASSLGLQYNEQFF

v_gene: TRBV7-2
j_gene: TRBJ1-4
CDR3aa: CASSSQGGTNEKLFF

v_gene: TRBV12-3/TRBV12-4
j_gene: TRBJ1-3
CDR3aa: CASSFYRGGNTIYF

v_gene: TRBV2
j_gene: TRBJ1-1
CDR3aa: CASSKGGTEAFF

v_gene: TRBV5-4
j_gene: TRBJ2-2
CDR3aa: CASSWTSGRNTGELFF

v_gene: TRBV19
j_gene: TRBJ2-1
CDR3aa: CASKLAGTNEQFF

v_gene: TRBV7-2
j_gene: TRBJ2-5
CDR3aa: CASSLWGETQYF

v_gene: TRBV20-1
j_gene: TRBJ1-4
CDR3aa: CSAIAGDGLFF

v_gene: TRBV7-2
j_gene: TRBJ2-2
CDR3aa: CASSRSNTGELFF

v_gene: TRBV12-3/TRBV12-4
j_gene: TRBJ2-7
CDR3aa: CASSITGASSYEQYF

v_gene: TRBV6-1
j_gene: TRBJ2-1
CDR3aa: CASTPGLEKNNEQFF

v_gene: TRBV12-3/TRBV12-4
j_gene: TRBJ1-2
CDR3aa: CASRRTGTAYGYTF

v_gene: TRBV27
j_gene: TRBJ2-3
CDR3aa: CASSLRDFSTDTQYF

v_gene: TRBV20-1
j_gene: TRBJ2-4
CDR3aa: CSAILAGSLAKNIQYF

v_gene: TRBV5-1
j_gene: TRBJ2-5
CDR3aa: CASSYSQETQYF

v_gene: TRBV29-1
j_gene: TRBJ2-7
CDR3aa: CSVGYSSYEQYF

v_gene: TRBV28
j_gene: TRBJ2-2
CDR3aa: CASGLATNTGELFF

v_gene: TRBV20-1
j_gene: TRBJ2-7
CDR3aa: CSAPRQGAYEQYF

v_gene: TRBV11-3
j_gene: TRBJ2-1
CDR3aa: CASSPAGGPTNEQFF

v_gene: TRBV20-1
j_gene: TRBJ2-7
CDR3aa: CSAPGRRAEQYF

v_gene: TRBV12-3/TRBV12-4
j_gene: TRBJ2-3
CDR3aa: CASSFKRGIGGGTDTQYF

v_gene: TRBV5-1
j_gene: TRBJ2-1
CDR3aa: CASSLRTGGGLAGGKAYNEQFF

v_gene: TRBV6-4
j_gene: TRBJ2-1
CDR3aa: CASSDSPSGRGNEQFF

v_gene: TRBV18
j_gene: TRBJ2-3
CDR3aa: CASSPSGGAFTADTQYF

v_gene: TRBV20-1
j_gene: TRBJ1-5
CDR3aa: CSARESMGSNQPQHF

v_gene: TRBV7-2
j_gene: TRBJ2-1
CDR3aa: CASSSERSVFSYNEQFF

v_gene: TRBV19
j_gene: TRBJ2-4
CDR3aa: CASSMWGMGSIQYF

v_gene: TRBV20-1
j_gene: TRBJ2-5
CDR3aa: CSAGTGLQETQYF

v_gene: TRBV29-1
j_gene: TRBJ2-7
CDR3aa: CSVETSGQGAYEQYF

v_gene: TRBV20-1
j_gene: TRBJ1-2
CDR3aa: CSARGTGPDVGYGYTF

v_gene: TRBV12-3/TRBV12-4
j_gene: TRBJ2-3
CDR3aa: CASSLWEYARADNTDTQYF

v_gene: TRBV24-1
j_gene: TRBJ2-1
CDR3aa: CATSDGGGWIDYNEQFF

v_gene: TRBV14
j_gene: TRBJ2-2
CDR3aa: CASSHGQSTGELFF

v_gene: TRBV9
j_gene: TRBJ2-1
CDR3aa: CASSVGGGTGEYEQFF

v_gene: TRBV29-1
j_gene: TRBJ2-1
CDR3aa: CSAIAVGEQFF

v_gene: TRBV5-1
j_gene: TRBJ2-1
CDR3aa: CASALGGFYNEQFF

v_gene: TRBV15
j_gene: TRBJ2-6
CDR3aa: CATSTTGSSGANVLTF

v_gene: TRBV24-1
j_gene: TRBJ2-2
CDR3aa: CATSDSASPSPSGSSTGELFF

v_gene: TRBV20-1
j_gene: TRBJ2-2
CDR3aa: CSARDGQRAIGELFF

v_gene: TRBV9
j_gene: TRBJ1-2
CDR3aa: CASSPRQGANYGYTF

v_gene: TRBV6-5
j_gene: TRBJ2-3
CDR3aa: CASSYNGYFTDTQYF

v_gene: TRBV10-3
j_gene: TRBJ1-1
CDR3aa: CAISESTEAFF

v_gene: TRBV20-1
j_gene: TRBJ2-1
CDR3aa: CSARLYTNEQFF

v_gene: TRBV29-1
j_gene: TRBJ2-3
CDR3aa: CSVENQPGLMYTQYF

v_gene: TRBV12-3/TRBV12-4
j_gene: TRBJ2-7
CDR3aa: CASRPSGTGYSYEQYF

v_gene: TRBV14
j_gene: TRBJ1-2
CDR3aa: CASSQGGVIWDGYTF